Listed here is a single TCR beta chain. Antigen unknown. These data come from a study of monozygotic twins with inflammatory bowel disease. TCRdb re-called the 5' RACE reads and shows each CDR3 protein once, DNA omitted. The sample table includes about 380,000 distinct CDR3 sequences. Study-level points and caveats: The study supported no single strong signal or clonotype linked to IBD. Whereas healthy co-twins had higher TCRbeta diversity (inverse Simpson), IBD patients had lower diversity. Comparison of concordant versus discordant twins revealed no difference in repertoire similarity, possibly due to limited power.

Sequenced: blood. The sequence derives from a human donor with ulcerative colitis or Crohn's disease, or a healthy co-twin of an affected twin (not recorded which).

The CDR3 loop reads CASRDRFNYGYTF. The chain employs TRBV6-5 and TRBJ1-2; absent DNA, TCRdb's TRBD1 call cannot be checked. The germline V gene encodes CDR1 MNHEY and CDR2 SVGAGI. The CDR3 is 13 residues long.